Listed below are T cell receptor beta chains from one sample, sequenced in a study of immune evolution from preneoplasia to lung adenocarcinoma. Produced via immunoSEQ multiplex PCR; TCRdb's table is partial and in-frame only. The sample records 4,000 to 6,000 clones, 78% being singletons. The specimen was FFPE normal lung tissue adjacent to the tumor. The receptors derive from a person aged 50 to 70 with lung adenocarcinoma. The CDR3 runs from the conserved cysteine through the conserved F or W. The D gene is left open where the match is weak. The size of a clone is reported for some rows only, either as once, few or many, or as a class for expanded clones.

CDR3 protein: CASSGSGRGEQYF
CDR3 DNA: TGTGCCAGCAGCGGTAGCGGGAGAGGCGAGCAGTACTTC
J gene: TRBJ2-7
V gene: TRBV9
D gene: TRBD2
clone size: .

CDR3 protein: CASSYGPTETQYF
CDR3 DNA: TGTGCCAGCAGTTACGGACCCACCGAGACCCAGTACTTC
J gene: TRBJ2-5
V gene: TRBV6-5
D gene: .
clone size: .

CDR3 protein: CASSLSREPPGEQFF
CDR3 DNA: TGTGCCAGCAGCTTATCGCGGGAGCCGCCGGGTGAGCAGTTCTTC
J gene: TRBJ2-1
V gene: TRBV11-2
D gene: TRBD2
clone size: .

CDR3 protein: CASSLEGHGRDTIYF
CDR3 DNA: TGTGCCAGCAGCTTAGAGGGACACGGCCGAGACACCATATATTTT
J gene: TRBJ1-3
V gene: TRBV7-9
D gene: .
clone size: .

CDR3 protein: CASSLIPGSTYTQYF
CDR3 DNA: TGTGCCAGCAGCTTAATTCCCGGTTCCACTTACACCCAGTACTTC
J gene: TRBJ2-5
V gene: TRBV7-2
D gene: .
clone size: .

CDR3 protein: CAVRWGIGELFF
CDR3 DNA: TGTGCTGTACGTTGGGGTATCGGGGAGCTGTTTTTT
J gene: TRBJ2-2
V gene: TRBV30
D gene: .
clone size: .

CDR3 protein: CASAKQGAGAEQYF
CDR3 DNA: TGTGCCAGTGCGAAACAGGGGGCGGGGGCCGAGCAGTACTTC
J gene: TRBJ2-7
V gene: TRBV19
D gene: TRBD1
clone size: .

CDR3 protein: CASSIGTGNTEAFF
CDR3 DNA: TGTGCCAGCTCAATTGGGACAGGTAACACTGAAGCTTTCTTT
J gene: TRBJ1-1
V gene: TRBV18
D gene: TRBD1
clone size: .

CDR3 protein: CASSLWGRGEQFF
CDR3 DNA: TGTGCCAGCAGTTTATGGGGCCGAGGGGAGCAGTTCTTC
J gene: TRBJ2-1
V gene: TRBV27
D gene: .
clone size: few

CDR3 protein: CASSYGGRDATYEQYF
CDR3 DNA: TGTGCCAGCAGTTACGGCGGGAGGGACGCGACCTACGAGCAGTACTTC
J gene: TRBJ2-7
V gene: TRBV6-8
D gene: TRBD2
clone size: once

CDR3 protein: CASLTSGASTDTQYF
CDR3 DNA: TGTGCCAGTCTAACTAGCGGGGCTAGCACAGATACGCAGTATTTT
J gene: TRBJ2-3
V gene: TRBV6-1
D gene: TRBD2
clone size: .

CDR3 protein: CASSVGSGASYEQYF
CDR3 DNA: TGTGCCAGCAGCGTAGGAAGCGGGGCCTCCTACGAGCAGTACTTC
J gene: TRBJ2-7
V gene: TRBV9
D gene: TRBD2
clone size: .

CDR3 protein: CAWKALGRDTGELFF
CDR3 DNA: TGTGCCTGGAAAGCGCTGGGGAGGGACACCGGGGAGCTGTTTTTT
J gene: TRBJ2-2
V gene: TRBV30
D gene: TRBD2
clone size: .

CDR3 protein: CASRGPRPARTDTQYF
CDR3 DNA: TGTGCCAGCAGAGGACCTCGACCCGCCCGCACAGATACGCAGTATTTT
J gene: TRBJ2-3
V gene: TRBV7-9
D gene: .
clone size: medium-sized

CDR3 protein: CASSEEQGKGHTEAFF
CDR3 DNA: TGTGCCAGCAGCGAAGAGCAGGGGAAGGGCCACACTGAAGCTTTCTTT
J gene: TRBJ1-1
V gene: TRBV6-1
D gene: .
clone size: .

CDR3 protein: CASSGVKASYNEQFF
CDR3 DNA: TGCGCCAGCAGTGGGGTAAAAGCCTCCTACAATGAGCAGTTCTTC
J gene: TRBJ2-1
V gene: TRBV10-2
D gene: .
clone size: .

CDR3 protein: CATNWEGEATQYF
CDR3 DNA: TGTGCCACCAACTGGGAAGGGGAGGCGACCCAGTACTTC
J gene: TRBJ2-5
V gene: TRBV6-6
D gene: .
clone size: once

CDR3 protein: CASSNLRVGEQYF
CDR3 DNA: TGTGCCAGTAGTAACTTAAGGGTTGGCGAGCAGTACTTC
J gene: TRBJ2-7
V gene: TRBV19
D gene: .
clone size: once

CDR3 protein: CASSQWDGQPQHF
CDR3 DNA: TGTGCCAGTAGCCAGTGGGACGGTCAGCCCCAGCATTTT
J gene: TRBJ1-5
V gene: TRBV19
D gene: .
clone size: .

CDR3 protein: CASSPTGSTDTQYF
CDR3 DNA: TGTGCCAGCAGTCCTACAGGGAGCACAGATACGCAGTATTTT
J gene: TRBJ2-3
V gene: TRBV11-2
D gene: .
clone size: .

CDR3 protein: CASNFGGMFTDTQYF
CDR3 DNA: TGTGCCAGCAACTTCGGCGGGATGTTCACAGATACGCAGTATTTT
J gene: TRBJ2-3
V gene: TRBV27
D gene: .
clone size: .

CDR3 protein: CASSFPLGRGLAQLQETQYF
CDR3 DNA: TGTGCCAGCAGTTTTCCTCTGGGGAGGGGACTAGCGCAACTTCAAGAGACCCAGTACTTC
J gene: TRBJ2-5
V gene: TRBV28
D gene: TRBD2
clone size: .

CDR3 protein: CASSRGTSGYNEQFF
CDR3 DNA: TGTGCCAGCAGTCGCGGGACTAGCGGATACAATGAGCAGTTCTTC
J gene: TRBJ2-1
V gene: TRBV6-5
D gene: TRBD2
clone size: .

CDR3 protein: CASSGRGRGTDTQYF
CDR3 DNA: TGTGCCAGCAGCGGCAGGGGGCGCGGCACAGATACGCAGTATTTT
J gene: TRBJ2-3
V gene: TRBV11-2
D gene: TRBD1
clone size: .

CDR3 protein: CASSQGLLRYEQYF
CDR3 DNA: TGCGCCAGCAGCCAGGGACTTCTTCGGTACGAGCAGTACTTC
J gene: TRBJ2-7
V gene: TRBV4-1
D gene: .
clone size: .

CDR3 protein: CASSLGTGGNTF
CDR3 DNA: TGTGCCAGCAGCCTGGGGACGGGGGGAAACACCTTC
J gene: TRBJ1-2
V gene: TRBV11-2
D gene: .
clone size: .

CDR3 protein: CASSAFGQGRYEQYF
CDR3 DNA: TGTGCCAGCAGTGCATTCGGACAGGGCCGATACGAGCAGTACTTC
J gene: TRBJ2-7
V gene: TRBV27
D gene: TRBD1
clone size: large

CDR3 protein: CASRVAGRDGYTF
CDR3 DNA: TGTGCCAGCCGTGTAGCGGGCCGAGATGGCTACACCTTC
J gene: TRBJ1-2
V gene: TRBV19
D gene: .
clone size: once

CDR3 protein: CASSQDSGPRETQYF
CDR3 DNA: TGTGCCAGCAGCCAGGACAGTGGGCCCCGAGAGACCCAGTACTTC
J gene: TRBJ2-5
V gene: TRBV6-5
D gene: .
clone size: .

CDR3 protein: CASSLIGDGELFF
CDR3 DNA: TGTGCCAGCAGTTTAATAGGGGACGGGGAGCTGTTTTTT
J gene: TRBJ2-2
V gene: TRBV28
D gene: .
clone size: once

CDR3 protein: CASIVSGSFSDTQYF
CDR3 DNA: TGTGCCAGCATCGTAAGTGGTTCTTTCTCGGATACGCAGTATTTT
J gene: TRBJ2-3
V gene: TRBV6-1
D gene: .
clone size: .

CDR3 protein: CASSRQGVSGEQYF
CDR3 DNA: TGTGCCAGCAGCCGACAGGGGGTTTCCGGCGAGCAGTACTTC
J gene: TRBJ2-7
V gene: TRBV6-5
D gene: TRBD1
clone size: .

CDR3 protein: CASSERAGGAYEQYF
CDR3 DNA: TGTGCCAGCAGTGAAAGGGCAGGGGGCGCCTACGAGCAGTACTTC
J gene: TRBJ2-7
V gene: TRBV6-1
D gene: TRBD1
clone size: few

CDR3 protein: CSVEGRLYQETQYF
CDR3 DNA: TGCAGCGTTGAAGGGAGGCTCTACCAAGAGACCCAGTACTTC
J gene: TRBJ2-5
V gene: TRBV29-1
D gene: .
clone size: .

CDR3 protein: CASSRLGNLDNEQFF
CDR3 DNA: TGTGCCAGCAGCCGACTGGGGAACCTTGACAATGAGCAGTTCTTC
J gene: TRBJ2-1
V gene: TRBV28
D gene: .
clone size: .

CDR3 protein: CASSLVAFSGNTIYF
CDR3 DNA: TGTGCCAGCAGCTTAGTAGCCTTCTCTGGAAACACCATATATTTT
J gene: TRBJ1-3
V gene: TRBV11-2
D gene: .
clone size: .

CDR3 protein: CASSLGRGSTEAFF
CDR3 DNA: TGTGCCAGCAGTTTGGGCAGGGGGAGCACTGAAGCTTTCTTT
J gene: TRBJ1-1
V gene: TRBV6-5
D gene: TRBD1
clone size: .

CDR3 protein: CASSLARVAGELFF
CDR3 DNA: TGCGCCAGCAGCTTGGCCAGGGTAGCCGGGGAGCTGTTTTTT
J gene: TRBJ2-2
V gene: TRBV5-1
D gene: .
clone size: few

CDR3 protein: CASRRQGANEKLFF
CDR3 DNA: TGTGCCAGCAGACGACAGGGGGCTAATGAAAAACTGTTTTTT
J gene: TRBJ1-4
V gene: TRBV6-5
D gene: TRBD1
clone size: .

CDR3 protein: CASTQKGGPAHREQYF
CDR3 DNA: TGTGCCAGCACTCAAAAAGGGGGCCCGGCTCATCGTGAGCAGTACTTC
J gene: TRBJ2-7
V gene: TRBV6-6
D gene: TRBD1
clone size: .

CDR3 protein: CATSGIREPYEQYF
CDR3 DNA: TGTGCCACCAGCGGAATAAGGGAGCCCTACGAGCAGTACTTC
J gene: TRBJ2-7
V gene: TRBV15
D gene: .
clone size: .

CDR3 protein: CASAEATYEQYF
CDR3 DNA: TGTGCCAGCGCAGAAGCCACCTACGAGCAGTACTTC
J gene: TRBJ2-7
V gene: TRBV7-9
D gene: .
clone size: .

CDR3 protein: CASSETSISPDTQYF
CDR3 DNA: TGTGCCAGCAGCGAGACTTCCATTTCTCCAGATACGCAGTATTTT
J gene: TRBJ2-3
V gene: TRBV5-5
D gene: .
clone size: .

CDR3 protein: CASSEVPTGTSQPQHF
CDR3 DNA: TGTGCCAGCAGTGAAGTCCCGACTGGAACGTCGCAGCCCCAGCATTTT
J gene: TRBJ1-5
V gene: TRBV6-1
D gene: .
clone size: .

CDR3 protein: CASSLAWGRGHTEAFF
CDR3 DNA: TGTGCCAGCAGCTTGGCTTGGGGGCGAGGGCACACTGAAGCTTTCTTT
J gene: TRBJ1-1
V gene: TRBV5-8
D gene: .
clone size: .

CDR3 protein: CASSVASTDTQYF
CDR3 DNA: TGTGCCAGCAGCGTAGCTAGCACAGATACGCAGTATTTT
J gene: TRBJ2-3
V gene: TRBV9
D gene: .
clone size: .

CDR3 protein: CAWARRFTEAFF
CDR3 DNA: TGTGCCTGGGCCCGACGGTTCACTGAAGCTTTCTTT
J gene: TRBJ1-1
V gene: TRBV30
D gene: .
clone size: .

CDR3 protein: CASSSRDRDSRSPQHF
CDR3 DNA: TGTGCCAGCAGTTCAAGGGACAGGGATAGTCGGTCGCCCCAGCATTTT
J gene: TRBJ1-5
V gene: TRBV28
D gene: TRBD1
clone size: .

CDR3 protein: CASSFYLTEAFF
CDR3 DNA: TGTGCCAGCAGCTTTTATCTCACTGAAGCTTTCTTT
J gene: TRBJ1-1
V gene: TRBV11-2
D gene: .
clone size: .

CDR3 protein: CASSREYTGELFF
CDR3 DNA: TGTGCCAGCAGCCGAGAATACACCGGGGAGCTGTTTTTT
J gene: TRBJ2-2
V gene: TRBV7-9
D gene: .
clone size: .

CDR3 protein: CASSTDEGSPREQYF
CDR3 DNA: TGTGCCAGTAGCACCGACGAAGGGAGTCCACGCGAGCAGTACTTC
J gene: TRBJ2-7
V gene: TRBV19
D gene: .
clone size: .